This T cell receptor beta chain was sequenced in a study of Ad26.COV2.S vaccination and SARS-CoV-2 variants. About the research overall: In the study, Ad26.COV2.S was injected intramuscularly once, or twice 56 days apart. Study-level results: The study found similar non-spike TCR breadth in vaccine and placebo recipients. Substantial response breadth was reportedly seen for spike-specific CD8+ and CD4+ T cells after vaccination.

Treatment in this sample: roughly 19 received Ad26.COV2.S at low or high dose, single or two shots; 5 received placebo; per-sample allocation not given. Specimens were obtained on day 63 following the first vaccine or placebo injection. TCRdb keeps only in-frame clones here, not all; method: immunoSEQ multiplex PCR. The table records 500,000 or so clones, roughly 89% of them present only once. This clone has only one observation. Its specificity is not known. The sample holds other DNA sequences that translate to the same CDR3. Trimming stripped 3 bases from V and 8 bases from J, with 10 bases between. CDR3 length: 12 residues. Germline CDR1 and CDR2: SGHTA and FQGNSA.

This chain links TRBV7-2 with TRBJ1-2; the D gene is possibly TRBD1 (5 bases). The source was peripheral blood, collected in a trial of Ad26.COV2.S vaccine versus placebo. This clonotype originated in a person between 18 and 60 years old who received the Ad26.COV2.S COVID-19 vaccine or a placebo. The CDR3 protein is CASSFGGYGYTF. The CDR3 DNA follows: TGTGCCAGCAGCTTTGGGGGGTACGGCTACACCTTC.